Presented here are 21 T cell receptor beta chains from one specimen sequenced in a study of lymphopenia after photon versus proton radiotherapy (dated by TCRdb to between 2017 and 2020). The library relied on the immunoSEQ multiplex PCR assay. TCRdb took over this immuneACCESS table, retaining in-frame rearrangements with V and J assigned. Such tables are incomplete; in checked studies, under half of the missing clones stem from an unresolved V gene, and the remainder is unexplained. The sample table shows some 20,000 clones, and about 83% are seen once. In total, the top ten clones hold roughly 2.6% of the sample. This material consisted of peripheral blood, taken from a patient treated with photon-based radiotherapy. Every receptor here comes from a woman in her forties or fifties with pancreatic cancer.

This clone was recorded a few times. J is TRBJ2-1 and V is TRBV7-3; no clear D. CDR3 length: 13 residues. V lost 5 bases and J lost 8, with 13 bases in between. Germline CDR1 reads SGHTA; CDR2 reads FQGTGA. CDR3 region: CASSPGYLDEQFF. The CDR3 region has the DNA TGTGCCAGCAGCCCAGGATATCTGGATGAGCAGTTCTTC.

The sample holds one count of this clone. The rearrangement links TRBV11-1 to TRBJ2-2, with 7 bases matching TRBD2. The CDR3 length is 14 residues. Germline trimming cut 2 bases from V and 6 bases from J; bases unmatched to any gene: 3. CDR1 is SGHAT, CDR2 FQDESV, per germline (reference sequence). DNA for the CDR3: TGTGCCAGCAGCTTATTGCTAGCGGCCGGGGAGCTGTTTTTT. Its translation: CASSLLLAAGELFF.

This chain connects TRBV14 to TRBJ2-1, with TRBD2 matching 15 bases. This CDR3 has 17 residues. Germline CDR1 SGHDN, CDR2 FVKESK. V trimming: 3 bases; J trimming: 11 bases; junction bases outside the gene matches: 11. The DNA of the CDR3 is TGTGCCAGCAGCCACGTCTCCGGGACTAGCGGGAGGCGAAAGCAGTTCTTC. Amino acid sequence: CASSHVSGTSGRRKQFF.

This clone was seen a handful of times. In DNA form, the CDR3 reads TGTGCCAGCAGCCAGGGACTTACCAATGAGCAGTTCTTC. Translating it yields CASSQGLTNEQFF. The chain recombines TRBV28 with TRBJ2-1; perhaps TRBD2 as D (6 bases). The CDR3 totals 13 residues. Germline CDR1 reads MDHEN; CDR2 reads SYDVKM. The V gene lost 6 bases and the J gene lost 6 bases, with 12 bases spanning the gap.

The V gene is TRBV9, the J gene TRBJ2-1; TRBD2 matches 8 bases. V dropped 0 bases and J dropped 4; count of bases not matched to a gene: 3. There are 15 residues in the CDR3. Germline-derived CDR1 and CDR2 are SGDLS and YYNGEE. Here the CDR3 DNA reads TGTGCCAGCAGCGTAGGGGGACTAGGGTACAATGAGCAGTTCTTC. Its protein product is CASSVGGLGYNEQFF.

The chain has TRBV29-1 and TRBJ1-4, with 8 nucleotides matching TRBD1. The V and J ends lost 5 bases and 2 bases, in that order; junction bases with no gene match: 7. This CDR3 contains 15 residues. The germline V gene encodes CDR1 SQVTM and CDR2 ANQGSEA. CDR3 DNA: TGCAGCGTTTCAGCGACAGGGGCGACTAATGAAAAACTGTTTTTT. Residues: CSVSATGATNEKLFF.

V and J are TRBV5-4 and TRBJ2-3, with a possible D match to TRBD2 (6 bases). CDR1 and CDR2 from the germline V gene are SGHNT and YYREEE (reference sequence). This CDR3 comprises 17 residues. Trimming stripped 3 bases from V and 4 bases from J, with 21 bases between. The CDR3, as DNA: TGTGCCAGCAGCTCCCCCGGAGGGCCCGGGGTCCCAGATACGCAGTATTTT. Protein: CASSSPGGPGVPDTQYF.

CDR3 residues: CASSLSEGGAETQYF. The DNA for the CDR3 is TGCGCCAGCAGCTTGTCGGAAGGGGGCGCGGAGACCCAGTACTTC. This rearrangement joins TRBV5-1 to TRBJ2-5; 7 bases are shared with TRBD1. CDR3 size: 15 residues. Looked up from germline, CDR1 is SGHRS and CDR2 is YFSETQ. With 1 base clipped from V and 5 bases from J, the junction kept 8 bases outside the gene matches.

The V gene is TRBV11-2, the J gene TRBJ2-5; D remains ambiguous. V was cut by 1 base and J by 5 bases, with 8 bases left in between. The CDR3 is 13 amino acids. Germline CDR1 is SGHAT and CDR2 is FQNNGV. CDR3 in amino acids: CASSLVVYETQYF. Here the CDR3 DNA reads TGTGCCAGCAGCTTAGTTGTGTATGAGACCCAGTACTTC.

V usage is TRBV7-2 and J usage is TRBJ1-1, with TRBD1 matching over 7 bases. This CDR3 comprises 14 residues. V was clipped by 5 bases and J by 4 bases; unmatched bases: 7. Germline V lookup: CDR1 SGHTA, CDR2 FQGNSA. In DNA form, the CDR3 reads TGTGCCAGCAGCGGACGTAACAGGGGCACTGAAGCTTTCTTT. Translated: CASSGRNRGTEAFF. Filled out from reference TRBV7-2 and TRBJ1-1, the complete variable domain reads GAGVSQSPSNKVTEKGKDVELRCDPISGHTALYWYRQSLGQGLEFLIYFQGNSAPDKSGLPSDRFSAERTGGSVSTLTIQRTQQEDSAVYLCASSGRNRGTEAFFGQGTRLTVV.

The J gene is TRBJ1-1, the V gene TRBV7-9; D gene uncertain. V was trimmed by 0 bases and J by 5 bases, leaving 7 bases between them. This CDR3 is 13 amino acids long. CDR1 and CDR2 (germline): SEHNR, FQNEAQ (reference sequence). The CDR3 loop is CASSLAVGTEAFF. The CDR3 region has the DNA TGTGCCAGCAGCTTAGCGGTCGGAACTGAAGCTTTCTTT.

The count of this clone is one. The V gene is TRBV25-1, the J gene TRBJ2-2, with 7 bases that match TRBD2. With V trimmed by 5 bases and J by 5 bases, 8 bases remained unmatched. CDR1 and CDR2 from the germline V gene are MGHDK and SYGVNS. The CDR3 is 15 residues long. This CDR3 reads CASSLYGRLTGELFF. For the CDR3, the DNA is TGTGCCAGCAGTCTGTACGGGAGGTTAACCGGGGAGCTGTTTTTT.

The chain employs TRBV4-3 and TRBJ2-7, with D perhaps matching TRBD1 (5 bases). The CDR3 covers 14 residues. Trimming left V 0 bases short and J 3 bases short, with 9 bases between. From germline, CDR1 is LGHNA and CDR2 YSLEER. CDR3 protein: CASSQETRGYEQYF. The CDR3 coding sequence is TGCGCCAGCAGCCAAGAGACAAGGGGCTACGAGCAGTACTTC.

Here the CDR3 DNA reads TGTGCCAGCAGCCCACGGCCGGGTTCCTATGGCTACACCTTC. It yields the protein CASSPRPGSYGYTF. The chain has TRBV9 and TRBJ1-2; D remains unclear. Looked up from germline, CDR1 is SGDLS and CDR2 is YYNGEE. Trimming took off 4 bases at V and 4 bases at J, with 14 bases between the two ends. The CDR3 has 14 amino acids.

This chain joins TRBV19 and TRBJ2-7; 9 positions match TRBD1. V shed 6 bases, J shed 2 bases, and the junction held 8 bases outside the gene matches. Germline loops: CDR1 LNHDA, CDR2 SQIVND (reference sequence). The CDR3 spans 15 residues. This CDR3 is CASRFTGTGTYEQYF. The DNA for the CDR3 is TGTGCCAGTAGATTTACCGGGACAGGGACCTACGAGCAGTACTTC.

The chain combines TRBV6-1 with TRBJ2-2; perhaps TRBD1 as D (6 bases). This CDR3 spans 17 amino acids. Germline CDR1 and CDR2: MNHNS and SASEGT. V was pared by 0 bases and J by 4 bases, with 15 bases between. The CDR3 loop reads CASSEAPDRYFTGELFF. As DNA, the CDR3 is TGTGCCAGCAGTGAAGCGCCTGACAGGTACTTCACCGGGGAGCTGTTTTTT.

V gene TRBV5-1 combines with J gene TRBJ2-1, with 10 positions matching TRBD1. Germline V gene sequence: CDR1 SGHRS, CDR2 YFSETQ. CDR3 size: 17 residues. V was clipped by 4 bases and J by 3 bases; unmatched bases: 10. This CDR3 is CASSPGQGEPVYNEQFF. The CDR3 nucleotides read TGCGCCAGCAGCCCAGGACAGGGGGAGCCGGTCTACAATGAGCAGTTCTTC.

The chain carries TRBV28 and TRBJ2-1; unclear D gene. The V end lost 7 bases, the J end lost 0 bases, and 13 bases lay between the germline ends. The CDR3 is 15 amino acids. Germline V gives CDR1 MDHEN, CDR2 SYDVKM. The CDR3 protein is CASTTLKSSYNEQFF. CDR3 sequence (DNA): TGTGCCAGCACCACCCTCAAGAGCTCCTACAATGAGCAGTTCTTC.

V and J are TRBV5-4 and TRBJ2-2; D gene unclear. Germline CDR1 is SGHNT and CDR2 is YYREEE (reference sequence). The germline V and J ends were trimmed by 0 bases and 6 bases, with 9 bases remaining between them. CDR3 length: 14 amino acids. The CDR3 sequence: CASSLGVAPGELFF. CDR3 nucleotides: TGTGCCAGCAGCTTGGGTGTAGCCCCCGGGGAGCTGTTTTTT.

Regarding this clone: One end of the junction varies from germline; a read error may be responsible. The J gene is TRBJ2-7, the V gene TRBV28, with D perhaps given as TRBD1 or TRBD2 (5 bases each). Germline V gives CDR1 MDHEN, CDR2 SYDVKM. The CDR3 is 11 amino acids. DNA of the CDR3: TGTGCCTCGAGGGGCGGGCCTAGTTGGGACTTC. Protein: CASRGGPSWDF.

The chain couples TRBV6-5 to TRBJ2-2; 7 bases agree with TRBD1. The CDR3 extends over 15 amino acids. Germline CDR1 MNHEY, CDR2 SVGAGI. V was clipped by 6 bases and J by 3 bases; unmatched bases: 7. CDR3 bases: TGTGCCAGCAGCAGACAGGGCAGTTACACCGGGGAGCTGTTTTTT. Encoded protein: CASSRQGSYTGELFF.